This is a list of T cell receptor beta chains from one sample in a study of CD8 T cells in ankylosing spondylitis. TCRdb re-called the 5' RACE reads with MiXCR, one entry per CDR3 protein. The top ten hold approximately 13% of the sample, which has about 110,000 distinct CDR3 sequences, approximately 25% seen once. Sequencing input: synovial fluid, either unsorted or a sorted T cell fraction (not recorded which). The receptors come from a male donor with ankylosing spondylitis. CDR3s include the opening cysteine and the closing phenylalanine or tryptophan. The D gene is left open where the match is weak. Size values are once, few and many counts, or a class for expanded clones, and some rows have none.

length	J	size	V	D	CDR3	DNA
13	TRBJ1-4	few	TRBV21-1	-	CASSKPYNEKLFF	TGTGCCAGCAGCAAGCCCTATAATGAAAAACTGTTTTTT
15	TRBJ1-4	few	TRBV7-2	TRBD1	CASSFGDRDDEKLFF	TGTGCCAGCAGCTTCGGGGACAGGGATGATGAAAAACTGTTTTTT
15	TRBJ1-3	once	TRBV4-1	-	CASSRAGGEGNTIYF	TGCGCCAGCAGCCGCGCGGGGGGGGAAGGAAACACCATATATTTT
13	TRBJ1-6	-	TRBV3-1	-	CASRWEGDSPLHF	TGTGCCAGCAGGTGGGAGGGAGATTCACCCCTCCACTTT
15	TRBJ1-4	-	TRBV4-1	-	CASSQEAESNEKLFF	TGCGCCAGCAGCCAAGAGGCGGAGAGTAATGAAAAACTGTTTTTT
15	TRBJ1-2	few	TRBV24-1	TRBD1	CATSDSGQGGYGYTF	TGTGCCACCAGTGATTCGGGACAGGGAGGGTATGGCTACACCTTC
11	TRBJ2-1	-	TRBV18	-	CASSPYLEQFF	TGTGCCAGCTCACCATACCTTGAGCAGTTCTTC
15	TRBJ2-5	-	TRBV10-3	-	CAIRGGQEYQETQYF	TGTGCCATCAGGGGGGGCCAGGAGTACCAAGAGACCCAGTACTTC
12	TRBJ1-1	-	TRBV6-2/TRBV6-3	-	CASRTVGTEAFF	TGTGCCAGCAGGACAGTCGGCACTGAAGCTTTCTTT
14	TRBJ1-5	-	TRBV7-2	-	CASSLNFEDQPQHF	TGTGCCAGCAGCTTAAATTTCGAGGATCAGCCCCAGCATTTT
10	TRBJ1-1	-	TRBV20-1	-	CTPRGTEAFF	TGCACCCCTCGGGGGACTGAAGCTTTCTTT
10	TRBJ2-1	-	TRBV20-1	-	CSGTYNEQFF	TGCAGTGGGACATACAATGAGCAGTTCTTC
16	TRBJ2-1	many	TRBV9	TRBD2	CASSVLSGGSYNEQFF	TGTGCCAGCAGCGTCCTAAGCGGGGGCTCCTACAATGAGCAGTTCTTC
14	TRBJ1-1	many	TRBV7-9	-	CASSLGQKNTEAFF	TGTGCCAGCAGCTTAGGACAGAAGAACACTGAAGCTTTCTTT
12	TRBJ2-1	few	TRBV27	-	CASSPRRNEQFF	TGTGCCAGCAGTCCTAGACGCAATGAGCAGTTCTTC
15	TRBJ2-2	few	TRBV4-1	-	CASSQESRGTGELFF	TGCGCCAGCAGCCAAGAGTCGAGAGGGACCGGGGAGCTGTTTTTT
11	TRBJ1-1	-	TRBV20-1	-	CSAPTVAEAFF	TGCAGTGCCCCAACCGTGGCAGAAGCTTTCTTT
13	TRBJ2-3	-	TRBV20-1	-	CSANSRPSDTQYF	TGCAGTGCTAACTCCCGGCCCTCGGATACGCAGTATTTT
15	TRBJ2-2	-	TRBV15	-	CATSRAGARSGELFF	TGTGCCACCAGCAGAGCGGGGGCCCGTTCCGGGGAGCTGTTTTTT
17	TRBJ2-2	few	TRBV12-3/TRBV12-4	-	CASSLASRVFVPGELFF	TGTGCCAGCAGTTTAGCCTCCCGAGTGTTCGTCCCCGGGGAGCTGTTTTTT
13	TRBJ1-2	few	TRBV6-1	-	CASSPGTTGGYTF	TGTGCCAGCAGCCCCGGGACTACGGGCGGCTACACCTTC
12	TRBJ2-7	few	TRBV20-1	-	CSATRGWDEQYF	TGCAGTGCTACCCGGGGGTGGGACGAGCAGTACTTC
13	TRBJ2-2	-	TRBV29-1	-	CSGRDSNTGELFF	TGCAGCGGGCGGGACTCCAACACCGGGGAGCTGTTTTTT
14	TRBJ1-5	few	TRBV2	-	CASSAWGGDQPQHF	TGTGCCAGCAGTGCGTGGGGGGGTGATCAGCCCCAGCATTTT
15	TRBJ2-3	-	TRBV11-2	-	CASRLGGGPGDTQYF	TGTGCCAGCAGGCTAGGCGGAGGGCCGGGAGATACGCAGTATTTT
15	TRBJ1-4	few	TRBV7-9	-	CASSLVFGINEKLFF	TGTGCCAGCAGCTTAGTTTTTGGGATTAATGAAAAACTGTTTTTT
15	TRBJ2-2	-	TRBV5-1	-	CASTPISFHTGELFF	TGCGCCAGCACCCCTATCTCCTTTCACACCGGGGAGCTGTTTTTT
15	TRBJ1-6	few	TRBV25-1	-	CASCPGGLNNSPLHF	TGTGCCAGCTGCCCCGGAGGGCTCAATAATTCACCCCTCCACTTT
13	TRBJ2-7	many	TRBV10-2	TRBD1	CASSAGTEFQQYF	TGCGCCAGCAGCGCTGGGACAGAATTTCAGCAGTACTTC
15	TRBJ2-1	-	TRBV5-1	-	CASSFTDRANNEQFF	TGCGCCAGCAGCTTTACGGACAGAGCAAACAATGAGCAGTTCTTC
15	TRBJ2-7	-	TRBV7-8	TRBD1	CASSLRTGTGASRYF	TGTGCCAGCAGTCTCCGAACCGGGACAGGGGCCAGCCGGTACTTC
16	TRBJ2-1	-	TRBV15	TRBD2	CATTPSLAGDINEQFF	TGTGCCACCACCCCGTCCCTAGCGGGAGACATCAATGAGCAGTTCTTC
12	TRBJ2-3	-	TRBV20-1	-	CSGASSTDTQYF	TGCAGTGGGGCATCGAGCACAGATACGCAGTATTTT
15	TRBJ1-6	-	TRBV5-1	-	CASSLDKADNSPLHF	TGCGCCAGCAGCTTGGACAAAGCGGATAATTCACCCCTCCACTTT
15	TRBJ2-3	-	TRBV30	TRBD2	CAWSVTSGETDTQYF	TGTGCCTGGAGTGTGACTAGCGGGGAAACAGATACGCAGTATTTT
13	TRBJ1-1	-	TRBV7-9	TRBD1	CASSLGDRAEAFF	TGTGCCAGCAGCTTAGGGGACAGAGCTGAAGCTTTCTTT
13	TRBJ2-7	-	TRBV6-6	TRBD2	CASRTSASYEQYF	TGTGCCAGCAGGACTAGCGCGTCCTACGAGCAGTACTTC
14	TRBJ2-5	-	TRBV9	-	CASSSGATQETQYF	TGTGCCAGCAGCTCCGGGGCGACCCAAGAGACCCAGTACTTC
13	TRBJ2-5	-	TRBV7-2	-	CASRLGYQETQYF	TGTGCCAGCCGCTTGGGCTACCAAGAGACCCAGTACTTC
16	TRBJ2-3	-	TRBV5-1	TRBD2	CASSRVAGPLADTQYF	TGCGCCAGCAGTCGGGTAGCGGGACCTCTTGCAGATACGCAGTATTTT
19	TRBJ2-6	few	TRBV11-2	TRBD1	CASSRGPGQGAEGANVLTF	TGTGCCAGCTCCAGGGGGCCCGGACAGGGGGCGGAAGGGGCCAACGTCCTGACTTTC
16	TRBJ2-1	-	TRBV10-3	TRBD1	CAISDPDRGTYNEQFF	TGTGCCATCAGTGACCCGGACAGGGGAACCTACAATGAGCAGTTCTTC
14	TRBJ1-5	many	TRBV5-1	-	CASSLGAPNQPQHF	TGCGCCAGCAGCTTGGGGGCTCCGAATCAGCCCCAGCATTTT
13	TRBJ2-7	few	TRBV5-1	-	CASRFPLSYEQYF	TGCGCCAGCAGGTTTCCTCTGTCCTACGAGCAGTACTTC
14	TRBJ2-6	medium-sized	TRBV7-2	-	CASSLVPGANVLTF	TGTGCCAGCAGCTTAGTGCCTGGGGCCAACGTCCTGACTTTC
12	TRBJ1-5	many	TRBV12-3/TRBV12-4	-	CASSFGNQPQHF	TGTGCCAGCAGTTTCGGCAATCAGCCCCAGCATTTT
16	TRBJ2-3	many	TRBV5-1	TRBD2	CASSFQTSGQGDTQYF	TGCGCCAGCAGCTTCCAGACTAGCGGGCAAGGGGATACGCAGTATTTT
15	TRBJ2-2	many	TRBV11-2	-	CASSLMPSYSGELFF	TGTGCCAGCAGCTTAATGCCGAGTTACTCCGGGGAGCTGTTTTTT
13	TRBJ1-2	-	TRBV5-1	TRBD1	CASSSATGEGYTF	TGCGCCAGCAGCTCCGCGACAGGGGAAGGCTACACCTTC
18	TRBJ2-3	-	TRBV28	TRBD2	CASSLYATSGSSTDTQYF	TGTGCCAGCAGTTTATACGCGACTAGCGGGAGTAGCACAGATACGCAGTATTTT
15	TRBJ2-6	-	TRBV20-1	TRBD1	CSARGQGSGANVLTF	TGCAGTGCTAGAGGACAGGGGTCTGGGGCCAACGTCCTGACTTTC
13	TRBJ2-7	few	TRBV12-3/TRBV12-4	-	CASSLGQGGEQYF	TGTGCCAGCAGTTTGGGCCAGGGTGGTGAGCAGTACTTC
12	TRBJ2-3	-	TRBV21-1	-	CASSKKRDTQYF	TGTGCCAGCAGCAAGAAGAGGGATACGCAGTATTTT